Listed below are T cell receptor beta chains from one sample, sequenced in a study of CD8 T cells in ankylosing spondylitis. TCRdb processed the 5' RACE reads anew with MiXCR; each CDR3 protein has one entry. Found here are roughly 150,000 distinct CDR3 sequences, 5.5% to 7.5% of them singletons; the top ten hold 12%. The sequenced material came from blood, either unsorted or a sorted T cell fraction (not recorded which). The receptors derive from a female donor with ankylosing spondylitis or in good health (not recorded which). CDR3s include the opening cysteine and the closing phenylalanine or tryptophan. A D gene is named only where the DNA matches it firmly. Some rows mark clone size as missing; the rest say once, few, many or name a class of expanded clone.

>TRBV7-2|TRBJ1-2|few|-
TGTGCCAGCAGCTTGCCCCTGGGGGCAGGTAAAGGCTACACCTTC
CASSLPLGAGKGYTF
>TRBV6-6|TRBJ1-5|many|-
TGTGCCAGCAGTTATAGCAGGGATCAGCCCCAGCATTTT
CASSYSRDQPQHF
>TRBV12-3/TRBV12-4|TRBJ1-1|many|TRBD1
TGTGCCAGCAGTTCTCGGACAGGACCGTCCACTGAAGCTTTCTTT
CASSSRTGPSTEAFF
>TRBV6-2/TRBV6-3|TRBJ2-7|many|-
TGTGCCAGCAGTTACTCCAGCTCCTACGAGCAGTACTTC
CASSYSSSYEQYF
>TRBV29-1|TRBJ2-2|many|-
TGCAGCGTTGAAGAACCCGTGAACACCGGGGAGCTGTTTTTT
CSVEEPVNTGELFF
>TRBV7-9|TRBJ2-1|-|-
TGTGCCAGCAGCCCGAGGGGGGCGAGGAGCTCCTACAATGAGCAGTTCTTC
CASSPRGARSSYNEQFF
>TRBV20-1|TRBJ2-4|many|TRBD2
TGCAGTGCCAGACCGGGGGGTTTAGCCAAAAACATTCAGTACTTC
CSARPGGLAKNIQYF
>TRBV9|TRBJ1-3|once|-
TGTGCCAGCAGCGTAGTTTCGGGGGGCGCGGGAAACACCATATATTTT
CASSVVSGGAGNTIYF
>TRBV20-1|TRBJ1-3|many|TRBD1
TGCAGTGCTAGCCTCTCGGGACAGGCTAATCTTGGAAACACCATATATTTT
CSASLSGQANLGNTIYF
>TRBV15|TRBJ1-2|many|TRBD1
TGTGCCACCAGCCCACGGACAGGGGCAAACTATGGCTACACCTTC
CATSPRTGANYGYTF
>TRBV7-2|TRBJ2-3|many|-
TGTGCCAGCAGCTTTTCGTCTGATACGCAGTATTTT
CASSFSSDTQYF
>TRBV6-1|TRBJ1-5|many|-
TGTGCCAGCAGTGACGTTTGGAGTAGCAATCAGCCCCAGCATTTT
CASSDVWSSNQPQHF
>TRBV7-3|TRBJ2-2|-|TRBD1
TGTGCCAGCAGCTTAATGCCCGGGACAGGGTCAACCGGGGAGCTGTTTTTT
CASSLMPGTGSTGELFF
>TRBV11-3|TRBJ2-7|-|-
TGTGCCAGCAGCCCTGGGACAAATAGCTACGAGCAGTACTTC
CASSPGTNSYEQYF
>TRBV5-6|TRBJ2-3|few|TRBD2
TGTGCCAGCAGCCTCTGGACTAGCCTGGTTACGCAGTATTTT
CASSLWTSLVTQYF
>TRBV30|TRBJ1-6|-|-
TGTGCCTGGAGTGTGGGGGGCGGAAATTCACCCCTCCACTTT
CAWSVGGGNSPLHF
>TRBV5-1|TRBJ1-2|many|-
TGCGCCAGCAAACCCTTGGCCGGGACCGATGGCTACACCTTC
CASKPLAGTDGYTF
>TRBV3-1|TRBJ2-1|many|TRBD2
TGTGCCAGCAGCTCCCCGGGACTAGGGTCCGATGAGCAGTTCTTC
CASSSPGLGSDEQFF
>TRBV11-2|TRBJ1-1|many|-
TGTGCCAGCAGCTTCCCCCGAGGAGGCGGCTTTTTTAATGCTTTCTTT
CASSFPRGGGFFNAFF
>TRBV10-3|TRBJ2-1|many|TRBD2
TGTGCCATCATGAGGGAGGGCAATGAGCAGTTCTTC
CAIMREGNEQFF
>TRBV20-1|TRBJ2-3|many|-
TGCAGTGCTAGCGGGGGGCTGACAGATACGCAGTATTTT
CSASGGLTDTQYF
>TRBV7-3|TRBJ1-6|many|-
TGTGCCAGCCAGGCGGGGAATTCACCCCTCCACTTT
CASQAGNSPLHF
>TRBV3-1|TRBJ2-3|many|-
TGTGCCAGCAGCCAAGACAGACGGCGGTCTAGGAGAGATACGCAGTATTTT
CASSQDRRRSRRDTQYF
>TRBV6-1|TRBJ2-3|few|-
TGTGCCAGCAGTCGAGGGACCGTACGCACAGATACGCAGTATTTT
CASSRGTVRTDTQYF
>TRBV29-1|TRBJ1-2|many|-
TGCAGCGTTATTAAAGGAAGGGGCCAGGATGGCTACACCTTC
CSVIKGRGQDGYTF
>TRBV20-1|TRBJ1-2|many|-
TGCAGTGCTAGCCGGACCACAAACTATGGCTACACCTTC
CSASRTTNYGYTF